The 22 T cell receptor beta chains reported below all come from one sample, sequenced in a study of T cell repertoires in cytomegalovirus infection. A single record per CDR3 protein comes from TCRdb applying MiXCR to the reads. The table shows under 200,000 distinct CDR3 sequences, with about 30% occurring only once. Sample: PBMCs. The receptors come from a human donor in good health (CMV status not recorded). Some clones in this sample may be carry-over from other donors' samples.

This sequence joins TRBV12-3 or TRBV12-4 and TRBJ2-1; D is uncertain. The CDR3 totals 13 residues. V was shortened by 3 bases and J by 4 bases, with 7 bases between the two germline ends. The chain's CDR3 is CASSLTEYNEQFF. Here the CDR3 DNA reads TGTGCCAGCAGTTTGACGGAGTACAATGAGCAGTTCTTC.

This clonotype was seen a handful of times. The chain carries TRBV4-1 and TRBJ2-7; unclear D gene. The V gene's germline CDR1 is MGHRA and CDR2 YSYEKL. The CDR3 extends over 16 amino acids. Trimming took off 1 base at V and 3 bases at J, with 16 bases between the two ends. CDR3 coding DNA: TGCGCCAGCAGCCAAGGGAAGGGTCGCTCCCTCTACGAGCAGTACTTC. Translated, it gives CASSQGKGRSLYEQYF.

The table lists this clonotype with a few counts. The rearrangement uses TRBV5-3 and TRBJ2-3, with a weak D call TRBD1 (5 bases). TRBV5-3 is annotated as an ORF whose role is uncertain. V lost 8 bases and J 4 bases, leaving 14 bases between the germline ends. The CDR3 covers 13 residues. The CDR3 region has the DNA TGTGCCAGCAGCCCCCGGACACCAGATACGCAGTATTTT. Protein product: CASSPRTPDTQYF.

J is TRBJ2-1 and V is TRBV7-2; 10 bases line up with TRBD1. Germline-derived CDR1 and CDR2 are SGHTA and FQGNSA. The CDR3 covers 16 residues. The trim removed 3 bases at V and 4 bases at J, leaving 6 bases unmatched. The CDR3 protein is CASSFAGTGAYNEQFF. In nucleotides, the CDR3 is TGTGCCAGCAGCTTTGCCGGGACAGGGGCGTACAATGAGCAGTTCTTC.

This clonotype was seen more than once but under ten times. The chain carries TRBV6-5 and TRBJ1-2; the D gene is possibly TRBD1 (5 bases). Germline CDR1 reads MNHEY; CDR2 reads SVGAGI. Trimming removed 7 bases at V and 4 bases at J, with 19 bases between. The CDR3 runs to 15 residues. The CDR3 coding sequence is TGTGCCAGCAAACTCGACGGTTCCGGGGGCTATGGCTACACCTTC. It codes for CASKLDGSGGYGYTF.

The CDR3 region is CSASDTTEAFF. The CDR3 DNA reads as TGCAGTGCTAGCGACACCACTGAAGCTTTCTTT. The chain links TRBV20-1 to TRBJ1-1; no reliable D call. There are 11 residues in the CDR3. V was trimmed by 3 bases and J by 4 bases, leaving 6 bases between them. Germline lookup yields CDR1 DFQATT and CDR2 SNEGSKA (reference sequence).

The CDR3 DNA reads TGTGCCAGCAGTGAAGCGGGCCTGGCGGGTGGCTACACCTTC. This gives the protein CASSEAGLAGGYTF. The chain couples TRBV2 to TRBJ1-2; the D is unclear. Germline V gene lookup returns CDR1 SNHLY and CDR2 FYNNEI. The length of the CDR3 is 14 residues. Trimming left V 0 bases short and J 7 bases short, with 12 bases between. Together with reference TRBV2 and TRBJ1-2, the CDR3 gives the full variable domain: EPEVTQTPSHQVTQMGQEVILRCVPISNHLYFYWYRQILGQKVEFLVSFYNNEISEKSEIFDDQFSVERPDGSNFTLKIRSTKLEDSAMYFCASSEAGLAGGYTFGSGTRLTVV.

The chain links TRBV6-5 to TRBJ1-6; 10 bases fit TRBD1. This CDR3 comprises 15 residues. Per the germline V gene, CDR1 is MNHEY and CDR2 is SVGAGI. V dropped 0 bases and J dropped 7; count of bases not matched to a gene: 0. The CDR3 DNA sequence: TGTGCCAGCAGTTACTCGGGACAGGGGAATTCACCCCTCCACTTT. Translated, it gives CASSYSGQGNSPLHF.

This chain uses TRBV10-3 with TRBJ2-3, with no clear D. V lost 10 bases and J lost 2, with 7 bases in between. Germline-derived CDR1 and CDR2 are ENHRY and SYGVKD. The CDR3 spans 11 residues. CDR3: CATWTTDTQYF. The CDR3 DNA reads TGTGCCACCTGGACCACAGATACGCAGTATTTT.

The V call is TRBV12-3 or TRBV12-4, the J call TRBJ2-1, with TRBD2 matching 10 bases. With 5 bases clipped from V and 4 bases from J, the junction kept 8 bases outside the gene matches. The CDR3 covers 16 residues. The CDR3 sequence: CASSPSLAGTYNEQFF. The DNA for the CDR3 is TGTGCCAGCAGTCCATCACTAGCGGGGACATACAATGAGCAGTTCTTC.

Regarding this clonotype: A much larger clone differs from this one at a single base, so this may be a read error. This chain connects TRBV7-8 to TRBJ2-2; D remains unclear. CDR1 and CDR2 from the germline V gene are SGHVS and FQNEAQ. CDR3 length: 14 residues. The DNA for the CDR3 is TGTGCCAGCACCCTTGAATCGAACAACGGGGAGCTGTTTTTT. This encodes CASTLESNNGELFF.

The count of this clonotype is one. V gene TRBV7-2 combines with J gene TRBJ1-4, with D unresolved. Trimming stripped 3 bases from V and 8 bases from J, with 10 bases between. The CDR3 is 13 residues long. Looked up from germline, CDR1 is SGHTA and CDR2 is FQGNSA. CDR3 amino acids: CASSLGRREKLFF. As DNA, the CDR3 is TGTGCCAGCAGCTTGGGGAGGAGGGAAAAACTGTTTTTT. The full variable domain, in which reference TRBV7-2 and TRBJ1-4 provide the parts outside the CDR3, is GAGVSQSPSNKVTEKGKDVELRCDPISGHTALYWYRQSLGQGLEFLIYFQGNSAPDKSGLPSDRFSAERTGGSVSTLTIQRTQQEDSAVYLCASSLGRREKLFFGSGTQLSVL.

This clonotype appeared a single time. The chain is built from TRBV20-1 and TRBJ2-5; the D gene is possibly TRBD2 (7 bases). V lost 2 bases and J lost 1, with 17 bases in between. The CDR3 is 16 residues long. Germline V gives CDR1 DFQATT, CDR2 SNEGSKA (reference sequence). This CDR3 is CSARSFRGGGQETQYF. The CDR3, as DNA: TGCAGTGCTAGATCCTTCAGGGGAGGGGGCCAAGAGACCCAGTACTTC.

In its sample, this clonotype was seen a few times. The junction differs from germline at one of its ends, possibly a read error. This sequence joins TRBV6-8 and TRBJ1-1; D is undetermined. The CDR3 has 14 amino acids. Germline values: CDR1 MNHGY, CDR2 SAAAGT. DNA of the CDR3: TGTGCCAGCAGTTACTCATACCCGAACGCTGAAGCTTTCTTT. It codes for CASSYSYPNAEAFF.

Here the CDR3 reads CASSILDSREAFF. The CDR3 nucleotides are TGTGCCAGCAGCATTCTGGACAGCCGTGAAGCTTTCTTT. This chain connects TRBV11-2 to TRBJ1-1; maybe TRBD1 (6 bases). Between the trimmed V and J ends, which lost 5 bases and 7 bases, there was a span of 14 bases. Germline V CDR1 and CDR2: SGHAT, FQNNGV. This CDR3 has 13 amino acids. The full variable domain, in which reference TRBV11-2 and TRBJ1-1 provide the parts outside the CDR3, is EAGVAQSPRYKIIEKRQSVAFWCNPISGHATLYWYQQILGQGPKLLIQFQNNGVVDDSQLPKDRFSAERLKGVDSTLKIQPAKLEDSAVYLCASSILDSREAFFGQGTRLTVV.

A few counts support this clonotype. This chain connects TRBV6-1 to TRBJ2-1, with D possibly TRBD2 on 6 matching bases. The CDR3 extends over 12 amino acids. With 11 bases removed from V and 4 bases from J, the gap between germline ends came to 12 bases. Germline CDR1 and CDR2: MNHNS and SASEGT. CDR3 amino acids: CALTEGYNEQFF. In nucleotides, the CDR3 is TGTGCCCTGACGGAGGGGTACAATGAGCAGTTCTTC.

This clonotype was observed a single time. This rearrangement joins TRBV5-4 to TRBJ2-4; TRBD2 matches at 8 bases. CDR3 length equals 17 residues. Per the germline V gene, CDR1 is SGHNT and CDR2 is YYREEE (reference sequence). Unmatched junction bases numbered 9, after V lost 4 bases and J lost 0 bases. The DNA of the CDR3 is TGTGCCAGCAGCAATCCGCTAGCGGGCAGAGCCAAAAACATTCAGTACTTC. It codes for CASSNPLAGRAKNIQYF.

This clonotype was counted many times. This rearrangement joins TRBV7-2 to TRBJ2-7; D tentatively fits TRBD1 or TRBD2 (5 bases each). Germline V CDR1 and CDR2: SGHTA, FQGNSA. Between the trimmed V and J ends, which lost 6 bases and 5 bases, there was a span of 17 bases. CDR3 length: 14 residues. The CDR3 loop is CASSYHPRGHEQYF. The CDR3 nucleotides read TGTGCCAGCAGTTATCACCCTAGGGGACACGAGCAGTACTTC.

This clonotype was observed a few times. The gene calls are TRBV7-2 and TRBJ2-1, with 11 bases aligning to TRBD1. Germline V gives CDR1 SGHTA, CDR2 FQGNSA. The ends lost 0 bases at V and 7 bases at J; junction bases unmatched: 5. This CDR3 comprises 16 residues. CDR3 residues: CASSLAGQGAVNEQFF. CDR3 coding DNA: TGTGCCAGCAGCTTAGCAGGACAGGGGGCTGTAAATGAGCAGTTCTTC.

This clonotype was seen at least ten times. This chain connects TRBV4-2 to TRBJ2-7, with a tentative D call TRBD2 (6 bases). This CDR3 has 13 residues. In germline, CDR1 is LGHNA, CDR2 YNFKEQ. Trimming removed 0 bases from V and 6 bases from J, with 9 bases in between. CDR3 DNA sequence: TGTGCCAGCAGCCAAGAGGAGGGTCGCGAGCAGTACTTC. Its translation: CASSQEEGREQYF.

The V and J genes are TRBV5-1 and TRBJ2-5, with a tentative D call TRBD1 (6 bases). V shed 4 bases and J shed 4 bases, with 14 bases lying between them. Germline V gene data show CDR1 as SGHRS and CDR2 as YFSETQ. The CDR3 runs to 14 residues. CDR3 nucleotides: TGCGCCAGCAGCCAACAGGGTGTTGGAGAGACCCAGTACTTC. Translation gives CASSQQGVGETQYF.

This clonotype has ten or more counts. The chain links TRBV7-2 to TRBJ1-4; D is possibly TRBD1 (6 bases). This CDR3 contains 16 residues. Germline V lookup: CDR1 SGHTA, CDR2 FQGNSA. The ends were cut back, 1 base at V and 4 bases at J, with 13 bases in the middle. CDR3 DNA: TGTGCCAGCAGCTTAGTGGGGGGGACAATTAATGAAAAACTGTTTTTT. Its translation is CASSLVGGTINEKLFF.